One sample yielded the 4 T cell receptor beta chains listed below, sequenced in a study of blood T cell repertoires in COVID-19. TCRdb's table, derived via immunoSEQ multiplex PCR, lists solely in-frame clones and lacks some. Counted here are about 110,000 clones, approximately 82% occurring once; the ten biggest clones make up 4% to 4.5%. Sequences were obtained from peripheral blood. These receptors came from a woman in her seventies with acute or convalescent COVID-19.

The chain has TRBV23-1 and TRBJ1-5; possibly TRBD1 for D (5 bases). TRBV23-1 is reported as an ORF; its role is uncertain. The CDR3 extends over 16 amino acids. V dropped 5 bases and J dropped 2 bases, with 16 bases sitting between them. The CDR3 DNA follows: TGCGCCAGCAGTACGTTCGAACGGGGGTGCAATCAGCCCCAGCATTTT. This translates into CASSTFERGCNQPQHF.

The CDR3 coding sequence is TGTGCCACGAGGGGGGGGACCCTCTATGGCTACACCTTC. Residues: CATRGGTLYGYTF. The chain is built from TRBV28 and TRBJ1-2; tentative D call: TRBD1 (6 bases). The CDR3 contains 13 residues. Trimming took 10 bases from V and 4 from J, leaving 16 bases between them. Germline V gives CDR1 MDHEN, CDR2 SYDVKM.

The gene calls are TRBV7-8 and TRBJ1-5, with D hard to call. CDR3 length: 14 residues. The germline V gene has CDR1 SGHVS and CDR2 FQNEAQ. Between the trimmed V and J ends, which lost 3 bases and 5 bases, there was a span of 11 bases. The CDR3 DNA is TGTGCCAGCAGCTTCAGTGTGAATGATCAGCCCCAGCATTTT. Its protein is CASSFSVNDQPQHF.

CDR3 DNA: TGTGCCAGCAGGGCGGGGGGAGACACTGAAGCTTTCTTT. Its translation: CASRAGGDTEAFF. The chain carries TRBV7-9 and TRBJ1-1, with a tentative D call TRBD1 (5 bases). This CDR3 has 13 amino acids. The V and J ends lost 6 bases and 3 bases respectively, with 11 bases between them. In germline, CDR1 is SEHNR, CDR2 FQNEAQ (reference sequence).